This is a list of T cell receptor beta chains from one sample in a study of shared clonotypes between healthy human individuals. Some clones are missing from TCRdb's copy, which holds only in-frame ones; the method was immunoSEQ multiplex PCR. The sample includes millions of clones, about 95% seen only once; the top ten take more than 0.95%. The sample was naive CD8+ T cells sorted from blood. Every receptor here comes from a man aged 18 to 30 in good health. Each CDR3 is given without its conserved first and last residue.

v_call	cdr3_length	cdr3_aa
TRBV5-1	14	ASSPPGAEENTEAF
TRBV7-9	14	ASSPDRVHGADTQY
TRBV5-6	11	ASSTTGGFGYT
TRBV30	13	AWSVNRASWETQY
TRBV6-5	11	ASWDTRTGELF
TRBV4-1	14	ASSQDYSGGAVEQF
TRBV5-5	12	ASSFSGPHYEQY
TRBV7-9	11	ASSLGSPYEQY
TRBV27	13	ASSFRTSGAGEQY
TRBV5-1	13	ASSLGHGIEETQY
TRBV7-9	14	ASSPRTGGGTDTQY
TRBV7-3	13	ASSRTSGGTNEQF
TRBV7-9	13	ASSLTLGTDTEAF
TRBV10-3	11	AISEAGATEAF